What follows is one T cell receptor (beta chain) and its context. Its target is unknown. This record comes from a study of shared clonotypes between healthy human individuals. Study background: Every donor yielded three CD4 naive, three CD4 memory, two CD8 naive and one CD8 memory plate. Points from the study as a whole: Shared clonotypes: roughly 4.5% naive CD4, approximately 3.4% naive CD8, 2.3% memory CD4, 0.4% to 0.45% memory CD8.

Profiled with immunoSEQ multiplex PCR; TCRdb holds only in-frame clones, not every one. The sample gives about 2.4 million clones, around nine tenths of which show up once; 0.14% is in the top ten. The germline V gene has CDR1 KGHSH and CDR2 LQKENI. This CDR3 region has 14 residues. V lost 6 bases to trimming and J lost 4 bases, with 13 bases between them. The V and J genes are TRBV18 and TRBJ1-5; D perhaps matches TRBD1 (5 bases). Sequenced material: naive CD4+ T cells sorted from blood. Subset reported: CD45RA+ positively selected. The TCR sequence derives from a man between 18 and 29 years old in good health. The CDR3 bases are TGTGCCAGCTCTACCGGGGACCTGAATCAGCCCCAGCATTTT. Its protein product is CASSTGDLNQPQHF.